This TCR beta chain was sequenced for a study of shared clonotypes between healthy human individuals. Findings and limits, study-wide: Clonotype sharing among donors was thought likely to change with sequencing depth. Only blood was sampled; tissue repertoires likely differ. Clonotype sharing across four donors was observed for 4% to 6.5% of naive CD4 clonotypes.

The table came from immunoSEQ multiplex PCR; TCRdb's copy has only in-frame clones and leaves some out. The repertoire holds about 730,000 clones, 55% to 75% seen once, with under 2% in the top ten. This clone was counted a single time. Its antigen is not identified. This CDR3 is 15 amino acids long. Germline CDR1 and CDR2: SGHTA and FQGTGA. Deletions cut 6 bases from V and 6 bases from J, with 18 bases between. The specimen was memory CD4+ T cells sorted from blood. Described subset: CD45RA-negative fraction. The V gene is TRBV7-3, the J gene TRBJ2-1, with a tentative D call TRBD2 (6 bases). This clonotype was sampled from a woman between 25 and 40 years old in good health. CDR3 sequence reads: CASRLDRVSGNEQFF. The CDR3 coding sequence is TGTGCCAGCAGGCTAGACCGGGTTAGCGGCAATGAGCAGTTCTTC.